The 21 T cell receptor beta chains given below trace back to one sample, sequenced in a study of T cell responses to AZD1222 COVID-19 vaccine. The data were produced by immunoSEQ multiplex PCR, yet TCRdb's version contains in-frame clones alone and is incomplete. This table has about 99,000 clones, approximately 94% appearing once. This specimen was peripheral blood, taken on day 0 of AZD1222 vaccination. These receptor sequences come from an adult in good health.

As regards this clone: Sequence at one end of the junction differs from germline and may be a read error. The V gene is TRBV19, the J gene TRBJ1-5, with 8 positions matching TRBD1. CDR1 is LNHDA and CDR2 is SQIVND in the germline V gene (reference sequence). CDR3 length equals 21 residues. Here the CDR3 reads CASIIYLTRQGMSRTGQPQHF. In nucleotides, the CDR3 is TGTGCCAGTATTATATATTTAACACGACAGGGGATGTCGAGGACGGGTCAGCCCCAGCATTTT.

This chain joins TRBV10-3 and TRBJ1-1; possible D gene TRBD1, 5 bases. CDR1 is ENHRY, CDR2 SYGVKD, per germline. V gave up 2 bases and J gave up 6 bases, with 13 bases separating them. The CDR3 spans 14 residues. CDR3 sequence: CAISETGAGAEAFF. The CDR3 DNA is TGTGCCATCAGTGAGACCGGGGCAGGCGCTGAAGCTTTCTTT.

V and J are TRBV5-1 and TRBJ2-2; 11 positions match TRBD1. V shed 5 bases, J shed 5 bases, and the junction held 11 bases outside the gene matches. The CDR3 runs 17 residues. Germline values: CDR1 SGHRS, CDR2 YFSETQ. CDR3 residues: CASSQTPGQGATGELFF. Here the CDR3 DNA reads TGCGCCAGCAGTCAGACCCCAGGACAGGGGGCAACCGGGGAGCTGTTTTTT.

The chain combines TRBV11-3 with TRBJ1-2; D might be TRBD1 (5 bases). This CDR3 is 13 amino acids long. V was trimmed by 5 bases and J by 8 bases, leaving 15 bases between them. Germline values: CDR1 SGHNT, CDR2 YENEEA. CDR3 in amino acids: CASSISTGDGYTF. CDR3 sequence (DNA): TGTGCCAGCAGCATAAGTACAGGAGACGGCTACACCTTC. The full variable domain, rest sourced from reference TRBV11-3 and TRBJ1-2, is EAGVVQSPRYKIIEKKQPVAFWCNPISGHNTLYWYLQNLGQGPELLIRYENEEAVDDSQLPKDRFSAERLKGVDSTLKIQPAELGDSAVYLCASSISTGDGYTFGSGTRLTVV.

The chain is built from TRBV5-4 and TRBJ2-2, with D unresolved. From germline, CDR1 is SGHNT and CDR2 YYREEE (reference sequence). The ends were cut back, 0 bases at V and 0 bases at J, with 6 bases in the middle. The CDR3 extends over 15 amino acids. The CDR3 DNA reads TGTGCCAGCAGCTTGGGGCATCCGAACACCGGGGAGCTGTTTTTT. Translated: CASSLGHPNTGELFF.

This clone was seen only once. The rearrangement uses TRBV10-3 and TRBJ2-6; the match to TRBD1 covers 12 bases. J gave up 4 bases and V 8 bases, and 12 bases lay outside the gene matches. The CDR3 contains 18 residues. The germline gives CDR1 ENHRY, CDR2 SYGVKD. CDR3 amino acids: CAIPSGTGGDRGANVLTF. The CDR3 coding sequence is TGTGCCATCCCGTCCGGGACAGGGGGCGATAGGGGGGCCAACGTCCTGACTTTC.

The chain joins TRBV5-5 to TRBJ2-7; 7 bases match TRBD1. The J segment lost 3 bases and the V segment lost 3 bases, leaving 6 bases of the junction unmatched. Germline CDR1 and CDR2: SGHKS and YYEKEE (reference sequence). The CDR3 runs 14 residues. The CDR3 loop reads CASSSQGKGYEQYF. The CDR3 DNA reads TGTGCCAGCAGCTCACAGGGGAAGGGCTACGAGCAGTACTTC.

The V gene is TRBV7-2, the J gene TRBJ1-6; D gene ambiguous. The CDR3 is 13 amino acids. V was shortened by 7 bases and J by 7 bases, with 11 bases between the two germline ends. Germline V gene lookup returns CDR1 SGHTA and CDR2 FQGNSA. DNA of the CDR3: TGTGCCAGCACCCTTCATAGGAATTCACCCCTCCACTTT. This encodes CASTLHRNSPLHF.

The rearrangement joins TRBV5-8 to TRBJ2-1; no firm D call. CDR3 length: 11 amino acids. V was trimmed by 1 base and J by 9 bases, leaving 5 bases between them. Germline lookup yields CDR1 SGHTS and CDR2 YDEGEE. CDR3 residues: CASSLSGEQFF. CDR3 sequence (DNA): TGTGCCAGCAGCTTGAGTGGTGAGCAGTTCTTC.

In this sample, this clone turned up once. This chain connects TRBV30 to TRBJ1-2, with D unclear. The CDR3 sequence is 13 residues long. Germline V gene data show CDR1 as GTSNPN and CDR2 as SVGIG (reference sequence). Trimming removed 1 base from V and 4 bases from J, with 10 bases in between. The CDR3 DNA is TGTGCCTGGAGTGGACTTGGGGTCTATGGCTACACCTTC. Its translation: CAWSGLGVYGYTF.

This chain connects TRBV18 to TRBJ1-2; D uncertain. The V end lost 3 bases, the J end lost 1 base, and 18 bases lay between the germline ends. In germline, CDR1 is KGHSH, CDR2 LQKENI. The CDR3 totals 17 residues. CDR3 residues: CASSPVGVGRINYGYTF. For the CDR3, the DNA is TGTGCCAGCTCACCGGTCGGTGTAGGCAGGATTAACTATGGCTACACCTTC.

V is TRBV18 and J is TRBJ1-1, with TRBD1 matching over 8 bases. CDR1 and CDR2 (germline): KGHSH, LQKENI. After removal of 6 bases from V and 1 base from J, the junction contained 1 base not matched to a gene. The CDR3 is made up of 13 amino acids. Here the CDR3 DNA reads TGTGCCAGCTCCGGACAGGGGAACACTGAAGCTTTCTTT. Its protein is CASSGQGNTEAFF. Using reference TRBV18 and TRBJ1-1 for the parts outside the CDR3, the full variable domain is NAGVMQNPRHLVRRRGQEARLRCSPMKGHSHVYWYRQLPEEGLKFMVYLQKENIIDESGMPKERFSAEFPKEGPSILRIQQVVRGDSAAYFCASSGQGNTEAFFGQGTRLTVV.

The chain is built from TRBV5-1 and TRBJ1-5, with TRBD1 as a possible D gene (6 bases). V shed 3 bases and J shed 2 bases, with 12 bases lying between them. The CDR3 length is 15 residues. Germline CDR1 is SGHRS and CDR2 is YFSETQ. The CDR3 spells CASSSGDRGNQPQHF. DNA of the CDR3: TGCGCCAGCAGCTCAGGGGATAGGGGCAATCAGCCCCAGCATTTT. Full variable domain (remainder filled in from reference TRBV5-1 and TRBJ1-5): KAGVTQTPRYLIKTRGQQVTLSCSPISGHRSVSWYQQTPGQGLQFLFEYFSETQRNKGNFPGRFSGRQFSNSRSEMNVSTLELGDSALYLCASSSGDRGNQPQHFGDGTRLSIL.

V is TRBV19 and J is TRBJ1-1; D gene ambiguous. Trimming shortened V by 6 bases and J by 0 bases, and 8 bases separated the two germline ends. The CDR3 sequence is 13 residues long. CDR1 and CDR2 (germline): LNHDA, SQIVND (reference sequence). CDR3 residues: CASSHTMNTEAFF. CDR3 DNA: TGTGCCAGTAGCCATACCATGAACACTGAAGCTTTCTTT. The whole variable domain, remainder taken from reference TRBV19 and TRBJ1-1, is DGGITQSPKYLFRKEGQNVTLSCEQNLNHDAMYWYRQDPGQGLRLIYYSQIVNDFQKGDIAEGYSVSREKKESFPLTVTSAQKNPTAFYLCASSHTMNTEAFFGQGTRLTVV.

This clone was picked up one time. This sequence joins TRBV6-4 and TRBJ1-6, with D perhaps matching TRBD1 (5 bases). Germline CDR1 is MRHNA and CDR2 is SNTAGT. The CDR3 is 16 amino acids. The CDR3 nucleotides read TGTGACCTGAAAAAGGGCGCAGGGAGTGGTAATTCACCCCTCCACTTT. Its protein is CDLKKGAGSGNSPLHF.

This sequence joins TRBV10-3 and TRBJ1-5; D not resolved. Trimming left V 3 bases short and J 5 bases short, with 5 bases between. Germline CDR1 is ENHRY and CDR2 is SYGVKD. This CDR3 has 12 amino acids. CDR3 DNA sequence: TGTGCCATCAGTGAAAGTGATCAGCCCCAGCATTTT. It specifies CAISESDQPQHF.

This rearrangement joins TRBV4-3 to TRBJ2-3; D gene unclear. This CDR3 has 11 amino acids. Between the trimmed V and J ends, which lost 1 base and 4 bases, there was a span of 0 bases. Germline CDR1 is LGHNA and CDR2 is YSLEER. The CDR3 here is CASSQADTQYF. The CDR3 DNA reads TGCGCCAGCAGCCAAGCAGATACGCAGTATTTT.

This clone came up once. The chain has TRBV10-3 and TRBJ1-6, with D possibly matching TRBD1 (6 bases). Germline V gene data show CDR1 as ENHRY and CDR2 as SYGVKD. With 4 bases removed from V and 0 bases from J, the gap between germline ends came to 16 bases. The CDR3 has 18 amino acids. This CDR3 is CAISGTAVGSSYNSPLHF. The CDR3 DNA sequence: TGTGCCATCAGTGGGACAGCGGTTGGGAGCTCCTATAATTCACCCCTCCACTTT.

The chain recombines TRBV19 with TRBJ2-4; tentatively, D is TRBD2 (5 bases). Germline CDR1 and CDR2: LNHDA and SQIVND (reference sequence). CDR3 length: 15 amino acids. V was shortened by 3 bases and J by 1 base, with 10 bases between the two germline ends. CDR3 in amino acids: CASSIGGWAKNIQYF. The CDR3 region has the DNA TGTGCCAGTAGTATTGGAGGTTGGGCCAAAAACATTCAGTACTTC.

This sequence joins TRBV19 and TRBJ2-7; TRBD2 agrees at 8 bases. J was trimmed by 3 bases and V by 5 bases; bases with no gene match: 6. This CDR3 is 14 amino acids long. Germline V gives CDR1 LNHDA, CDR2 SQIVND (reference sequence). Written as DNA, the CDR3 is TGTGCCAGTAGTGTCAGCGGGAGTCACTACGAGCAGTACTTC. Encoded protein: CASSVSGSHYEQYF.

The V call is TRBV2, the J call TRBJ1-6; no clear D. V lost 6 bases, J lost 7 bases, and 22 bases lay in between. Per the germline V gene, CDR1 is SNHLY and CDR2 is FYNNEI. The CDR3 is 17 amino acids. This chain's CDR3 is CASRDRTHQEENSPLHF. The CDR3 coding sequence is TGTGCCAGCAGAGACCGCACCCACCAGGAAGAAAATTCACCCCTCCACTTT.